These T cell receptor beta chains were read from a single sample in a study of blood T cells in healthy people across ages. TCRdb itself ran the 5' RACE reads through MiXCR, one entry per CDR3 protein. This sample carries hundreds of thousands of distinct CDR3 sequences, 40% to 65% of them seen once, and the ten largest clones take roughly 14%. Sequenced: blood. The receptors here all came from a woman of 80 years or more in good health. CDR3s include the opening cysteine and the closing phenylalanine or tryptophan. Fields, in order: J gene, V gene, clone size, D gene, CDR3 protein, CDR3 DNA. The D gene is left open where the match is weak. Size is omitted from some rows. Given values are once, few, many or a class for expanded clones.

TRBJ2-7 TRBV28 few TRBD1 CASSPGTVTSYEQYF TGTGCCAGCAGTCCCGGGACAGTAACTAGTTACGAGCAGTACTTC
TRBJ2-1 TRBV7-9 few NA CASSLSGPYNEQFF TGTGCCAGCAGCTTATCTGGGCCATACAATGAGCAGTTCTTC
TRBJ2-1 TRBV7-9 NA NA CASIFFLGGNEQFF TGTGCCAGCATCTTCTTCCTGGGTGGCAATGAGCAGTTCTTC
TRBJ2-7 TRBV20-1 NA NA CSAIVPKGMYEQYF TGCAGTGCTATAGTACCGAAGGGAATGTACGAGCAGTACTTC
TRBJ1-1 TRBV12-5 few NA CASGSRNTEAFF TGTGCTAGTGGTTCCCGGAACACTGAAGCTTTCTTT
TRBJ1-6 TRBV7-4 NA TRBD1 CASSLVSLCRGQGSPLHF TGTGCCAGCAGCTTAGTTAGCTTGTGCAGGGGGCAAGGTTCACCCCTCCACTTT
TRBJ2-7 TRBV20-1 few TRBD1 CSARGSGDRSREQYF TGCAGTGCTAGAGGTAGTGGGGACAGGAGTCGCGAGCAGTACTTC
TRBJ2-7 TRBV12-3/TRBV12-4 NA TRBD1 CASSTVTGVYYEQYF TGTGCCAGCAGCACGGTTACAGGGGTTTACTACGAGCAGTACTTC
TRBJ1-2 TRBV2 NA NA CASSRRDGYTF TGTGCCAGCAGCAGACGGGATGGCTACACCTTC
TRBJ1-5 TRBV28 NA TRBD1 CASSLIGQGYNQPQHF TGTGCCAGCAGTCTCATCGGACAGGGATACAATCAGCCCCAGCATTTT
TRBJ2-7 TRBV29-1 NA TRBD1 CSGRQGTTYEQYF TGCAGCGGCCGACAGGGGACGACCTACGAGCAGTACTTC
TRBJ2-7 TRBV29-1 many NA CSVGSEYEQYF TGCAGCGTTGGGTCCGAGTACGAGCAGTACTTC
TRBJ2-7 TRBV7-6 few TRBD1 CASSVGQGFYEQYF TGTGCCAGCAGCGTCGGACAGGGATTCTACGAGCAGTACTTC
TRBJ2-1 TRBV29-1 NA TRBD2 CSVDGLAAYNEQFF TGCAGCGTTGACGGACTAGCGGCCTACAATGAGCAGTTCTTC
TRBJ2-1 TRBV6-2/TRBV6-3 NA NA CASSTPRTDHNEQFF TGCGCCAGCAGCACGCCCCGGACAGATCACAATGAGCAGTTCTTC
TRBJ2-3 TRBV4-3 NA TRBD2 CASSPVAGGHDTQYF TGCGCCAGCAGCCCAGTGGCGGGGGGCCACGATACGCAGTATTTT
TRBJ2-1 TRBV3-1 NA TRBD1 CASSPTPTGVYNEQFF TGTGCCAGCAGCCCCACACCTACAGGGGTCTACAATGAGCAGTTCTTC
TRBJ1-1 TRBV9 NA NA CASSRREEVPAEAFF TGTGCCAGCAGCCGGAGGGAGGAAGTCCCGGCGGAAGCTTTCTTT
TRBJ2-5 TRBV5-1 many TRBD1 CASSILDRREETQYF TGCGCCAGCAGCATACTGGACAGGAGAGAAGAGACCCAGTACTTC
TRBJ2-5 TRBV12-3/TRBV12-4 NA NA CASSLFGGNRANQETQYF TGTGCCAGCAGTTTATTTGGAGGGAACAGGGCAAATCAAGAGACCCAGTACTTC
TRBJ2-5 TRBV4-1 NA TRBD2 CASSPRGESGEETQYF TGCGCCAGCAGCCCCCGAGGGGAAAGCGGGGAAGAGACCCAGTACTTC
TRBJ2-1 TRBV12-3/TRBV12-4 many TRBD2 CASSPVRASGRTGQFF TGTGCCAGCAGTCCTGTTCGGGCTAGCGGGCGAACGGGGCAGTTCTTC
TRBJ2-2 TRBV20-1 few TRBD2 CSARPPGLAGSGELFF TGCAGTGCCCGACCTCCGGGACTAGCGGGCTCCGGGGAGCTGTTTTTT
TRBJ2-5 TRBV20-1 NA NA CSASPGSRGTQYF TGCAGTGCTAGTCCGGGGTCTCGGGGGACCCAGTACTTC
TRBJ2-7 TRBV4-2 NA NA CASSQAQTGAYEQYF TGTGCCAGCAGCCAAGCCCAAACCGGAGCCTACGAGCAGTACTTC
TRBJ2-7 TRBV7-8 few NA CASSTSGPVDEQYF TGTGCCAGCAGCACGAGCGGGCCCGTGGACGAGCAGTACTTC
TRBJ2-3 TRBV9 NA TRBD2 CASSRGAGGPSDTQYF TGTGCCAGCAGCAGAGGAGCGGGAGGGCCCTCAGATACGCAGTATTTT
TRBJ2-2 TRBV7-2 once NA CASSAGPWTGELFF TGTGCCAGCAGCGCCGGGCCCTGGACCGGGGAGCTGTTTTTT
TRBJ2-1 TRBV20-1 once NA CSAEINEQFF TGCAGTGCCGAGATCAATGAGCAGTTCTTC
TRBJ1-2 TRBV5-6 NA NA CASSSGQRWYGYTF TGTGCCAGCAGCTCTGGACAGCGATGGTATGGCTACACCTTC
TRBJ2-2 TRBV5-1 few NA CASSPTAGTTGELFF TGCGCCAGCAGCCCCACCGCAGGGACCACCGGGGAGCTGTTTTTT
TRBJ2-1 TRBV12-3/TRBV12-4 many NA CASSLVTLLSYNEQFF TGTGCCAGCAGTTTAGTTACCCTCCTCTCCTACAATGAGCAGTTCTTC
TRBJ1-6 TRBV5-1 many NA CASSLDQVGNSPLHF TGCGCCAGCAGCTTGGATCAGGTCGGAAATTCACCCCTCCACTTT
TRBJ2-5 TRBV7-2 many NA CASSHWDMKTQYF TGTGCCAGCAGCCATTGGGACATGAAGACCCAGTACTTC
TRBJ2-3 TRBV12-3/TRBV12-4 many TRBD2 CASTPPGGRTDTQYF TGTGCCAGCACCCCTCCGGGGGGGCGAACAGATACGCAGTATTTT
TRBJ1-2 TRBV7-2 few NA CASSSRFRGNYGYTF TGTGCCAGCAGCTCCCGGTTTAGGGGCAACTATGGCTACACCTTC
TRBJ2-1 TRBV4-1 NA TRBD2 CASSQDWTSGSQRNNEQFF TGCGCCAGCAGCCAAGACTGGACTAGCGGGAGTCAGCGGAACAATGAGCAGTTCTTC
TRBJ2-6 TRBV4-3 NA NA CASSQGTAAGSGANVLTF TGCGCCAGCAGCCAAGGGACCGCCGCGGGGTCTGGGGCCAACGTCCTGACTTTC
TRBJ1-5 TRBV7-2 few NA CASSSGTRPNQPQHF TGTGCCAGCAGCTCCGGGACAAGGCCCAATCAGCCCCAGCATTTT
TRBJ1-4 TRBV6-6 many NA CASRGQGSEKLFF TGTGCCAGCAGGGGTCAGGGAAGCGAAAAACTGTTTTTT
TRBJ2-3 TRBV7-2 many TRBD2 CASCDSGLTDTQYF TGTGCCAGCTGCGATAGCGGGCTCACAGATACGCAGTATTTT
TRBJ2-1 TRBV9 few TRBD2 CASSAGLAGGSYNEQFF TGTGCCAGCAGCGCCGGACTAGCGGGGGGCTCCTACAATGAGCAGTTCTTC
TRBJ1-1 TRBV5-1 few TRBD1 CASSILGGTGVNTEAFF TGCGCCAGCAGCATCCTGGGCGGGACAGGGGTGAACACTGAAGCTTTCTTT
TRBJ2-3 TRBV20-1 NA NA CSPPGDGFTDTQYF TGCAGTCCCCCGGGGGACGGATTCACAGATACGCAGTATTTT
TRBJ2-7 TRBV4-2 NA NA CASSLQGERGEQYF TGTGCCAGCAGCCTACAGGGAGAAAGGGGCGAGCAGTACTTC
TRBJ1-1 TRBV6-6 many NA CASSALRGRAFF TGTGCCAGCAGTGCCCTGAGAGGGAGAGCTTTCTTT
TRBJ1-5 TRBV6-1 NA NA CASSRGLEGNQPQHF TGTGCCAGCTCCAGAGGCCTGGAGGGCAATCAGCCCCAGCATTTT
TRBJ2-5 TRBV20-1 NA TRBD1 CSAGTGGIETQYF TGCAGTGCTGGGACAGGGGGAATAGAGACCCAGTACTTC
TRBJ2-1 TRBV20-1 NA NA CSARRQGGEQFF TGCAGTGCTAGAAGGCAGGGTGGTGAGCAGTTCTTC
TRBJ1-5 TRBV5-1 many NA CASSFGTGLNQPQHF TGCGCCAGCAGCTTCGGGACGGGCCTCAATCAGCCCCAGCATTTT
TRBJ1-5 TRBV20-1 many NA CSARPVDSNQPQHF TGCAGTGCTAGGCCAGTGGATAGCAATCAGCCCCAGCATTTT
TRBJ2-3 TRBV3-1 NA NA CASSFSQDTQYF TGTGCCAGCAGCTTTTCTCAAGATACGCAGTATTTT
TRBJ2-2 TRBV12-3/TRBV12-4 NA TRBD1 CASSLGTGKNTGELFF TGTGCCAGCAGTTTGGGGACAGGAAAGAACACCGGGGAGCTGTTTTTT